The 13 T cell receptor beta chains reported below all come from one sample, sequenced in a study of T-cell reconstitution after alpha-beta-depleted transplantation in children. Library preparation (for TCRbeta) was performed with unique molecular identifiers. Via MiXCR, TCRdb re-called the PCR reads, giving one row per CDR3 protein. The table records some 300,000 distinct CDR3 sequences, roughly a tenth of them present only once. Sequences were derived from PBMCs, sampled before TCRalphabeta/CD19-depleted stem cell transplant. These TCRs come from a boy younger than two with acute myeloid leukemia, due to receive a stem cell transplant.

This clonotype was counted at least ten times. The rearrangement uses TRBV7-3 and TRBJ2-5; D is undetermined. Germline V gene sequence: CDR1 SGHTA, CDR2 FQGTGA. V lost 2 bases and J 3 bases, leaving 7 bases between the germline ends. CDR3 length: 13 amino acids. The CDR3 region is CASSLARKETQYF. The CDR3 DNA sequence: TGTGCCAGCAGCTTAGCCAGAAAAGAGACCCAGTACTTC.

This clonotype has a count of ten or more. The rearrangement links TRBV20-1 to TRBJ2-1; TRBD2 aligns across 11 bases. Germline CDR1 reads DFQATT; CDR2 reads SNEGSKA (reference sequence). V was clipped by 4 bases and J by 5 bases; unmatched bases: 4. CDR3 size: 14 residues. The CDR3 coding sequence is TGCAGTGCTACTAGCGGGGGGTTAGACAATGAGCAGTTCTTC. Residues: CSATSGGLDNEQFF.

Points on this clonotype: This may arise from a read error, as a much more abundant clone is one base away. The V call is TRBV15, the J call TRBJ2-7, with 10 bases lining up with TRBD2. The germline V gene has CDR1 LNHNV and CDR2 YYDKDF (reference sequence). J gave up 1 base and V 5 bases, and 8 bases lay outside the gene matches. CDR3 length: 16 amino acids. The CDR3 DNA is TGTGCCACCAGCGATCGCCTAGCGGGAGAATCCTACGAGCAGTACTTC. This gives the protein CATSDRLAGESYEQYF.

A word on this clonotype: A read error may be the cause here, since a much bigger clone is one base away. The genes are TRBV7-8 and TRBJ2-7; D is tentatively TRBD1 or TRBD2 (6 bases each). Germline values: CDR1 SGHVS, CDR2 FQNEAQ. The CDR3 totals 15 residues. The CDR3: CARSLRGVTLYEQYF. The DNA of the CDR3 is TGTGCCCGCAGCTTAAGGGGGGTTACCCTCTACGAGCAGTACTTC.

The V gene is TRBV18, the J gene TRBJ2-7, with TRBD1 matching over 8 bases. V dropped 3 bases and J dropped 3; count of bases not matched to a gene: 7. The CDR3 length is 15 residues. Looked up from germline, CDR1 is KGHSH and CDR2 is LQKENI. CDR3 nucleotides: TGTGCCAGCTCACCCGGACAGGGTACGGTCTACGAGCAGTACTTC. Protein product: CASSPGQGTVYEQYF.

CDR3 sequence reads: CASSQIAGAPDTQYF. The DNA for the CDR3 is TGCGCCAGCAGCCAGATAGCGGGAGCCCCAGATACGCAGTATTTT. The rearrangement uses TRBV4-3 and TRBJ2-3, with 9 bases matching TRBD2. The germline V gene has CDR1 LGHNA and CDR2 YSLEER. The trim removed 3 bases at V and 4 bases at J, leaving 5 bases unmatched. CDR3 size: 15 residues.

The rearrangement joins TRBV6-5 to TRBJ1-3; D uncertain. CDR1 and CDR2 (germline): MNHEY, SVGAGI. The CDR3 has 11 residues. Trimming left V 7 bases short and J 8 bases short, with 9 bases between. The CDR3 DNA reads TGTGCCAGCACCTTCTTGGACACCATATATTTT. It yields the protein CASTFLDTIYF.

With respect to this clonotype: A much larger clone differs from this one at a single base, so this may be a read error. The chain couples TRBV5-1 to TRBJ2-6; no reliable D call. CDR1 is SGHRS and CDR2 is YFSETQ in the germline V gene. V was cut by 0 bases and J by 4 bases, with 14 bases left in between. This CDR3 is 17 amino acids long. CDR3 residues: CASSLATWSSGANVLTF. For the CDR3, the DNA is TGCGCCAGCAGCTTGGCCACATGGTCGTCGGGGGCCAACGTCCTGACTTTC.

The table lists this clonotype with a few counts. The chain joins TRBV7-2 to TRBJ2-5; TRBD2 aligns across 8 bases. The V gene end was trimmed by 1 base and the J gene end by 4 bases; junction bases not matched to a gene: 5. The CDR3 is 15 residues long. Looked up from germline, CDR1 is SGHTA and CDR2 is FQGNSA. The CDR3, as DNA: TGTGCCAGCAGCTTAGTCGCGGGGGGAGGAGAGACCCAGTACTTC. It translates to CASSLVAGGGETQYF.

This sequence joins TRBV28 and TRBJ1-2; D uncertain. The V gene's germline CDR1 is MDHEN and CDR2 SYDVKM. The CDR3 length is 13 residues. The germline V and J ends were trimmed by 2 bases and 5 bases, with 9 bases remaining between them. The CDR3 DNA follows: TGTGCCAGCAGTTTACCCCCTTTATATGGCTACACCTTC. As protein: CASSLPPLYGYTF.

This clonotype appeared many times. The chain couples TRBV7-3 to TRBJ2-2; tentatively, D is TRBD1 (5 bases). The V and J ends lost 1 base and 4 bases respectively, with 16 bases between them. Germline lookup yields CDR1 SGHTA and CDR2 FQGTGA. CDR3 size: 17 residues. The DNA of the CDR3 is TGTGCCAGCAGCTTAAATCCACAGGTGTATTCCACCGGGGAGCTGTTTTTT. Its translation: CASSLNPQVYSTGELFF.

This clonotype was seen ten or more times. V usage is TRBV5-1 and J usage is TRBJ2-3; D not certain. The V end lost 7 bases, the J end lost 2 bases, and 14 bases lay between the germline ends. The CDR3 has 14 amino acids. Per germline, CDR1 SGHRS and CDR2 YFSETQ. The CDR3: CASRRVDYTDTQYF. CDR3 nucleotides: TGCGCCAGCCGGCGTGTGGATTACACAGATACGCAGTATTTT. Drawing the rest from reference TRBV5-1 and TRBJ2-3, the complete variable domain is KAGVTQTPRYLIKTRGQQVTLSCSPISGHRSVSWYQQTPGQGLQFLFEYFSETQRNKGNFPGRFSGRQFSNSRSEMNVSTLELGDSALYLCASRRVDYTDTQYFGPGTRLTVL.

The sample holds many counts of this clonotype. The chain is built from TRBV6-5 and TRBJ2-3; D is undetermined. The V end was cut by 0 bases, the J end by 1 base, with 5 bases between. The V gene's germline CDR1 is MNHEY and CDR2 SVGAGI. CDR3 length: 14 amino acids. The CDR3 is CASSYSPRTDTQYF. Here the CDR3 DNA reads TGTGCCAGCAGTTACTCGCCTCGCACAGATACGCAGTATTTT.